These T cell receptor beta chains were read from a single sample in a study of blood T cell repertoires in COVID-19. Libraries were prepared by immunoSEQ multiplex PCR; TCRdb keeps only in-frame clonotypes and omits some of them. Among under 350,000 clones listed, approximately 83% were seen once. The specimen sequenced was PBMCs or T cells enriched from blood (not recorded which). Every receptor here comes from a woman aged 40 to 49 with acute COVID-19. CDR3s include the opening cysteine and the closing phenylalanine or tryptophan. D genes are given only for firm matches. Clone size is not always given. Where it is, it says once, few, many or a class for expanded clones.

D gene	V gene	clone size	J gene	CDR3 protein	CDR3 DNA
TRBD1	TRBV19	.	TRBJ2-7	CASSRTGPSYEQYF	TGTGCCAGTAGTAGGACAGGTCCCTCTTACGAGCAGTACTTC
TRBD2	TRBV5-1	.	TRBJ2-5	CASRIIAGGVETQYF	TGCGCCAGCAGGATCATAGCGGGAGGGGTGGAGACCCAGTACTTC
TRBD1	TRBV4-2	.	TRBJ2-3	CASSQDYQTGILYF	TGTGCCAGCAGCCAAGATTACCAGACAGGGATTCTGTATTTT
TRBD2	TRBV5-1	.	TRBJ2-1	CASSLEASGTRNEQFF	TGCGCCAGCAGCTTGGAGGCTAGCGGGACCAGGAATGAGCAGTTCTTC
.	TRBV2	few	TRBJ1-1	CASSDGGFAEAFF	TGTGCCAGCAGTGACGGGGGGTTCGCTGAAGCTTTCTTT
TRBD2	TRBV2	.	TRBJ2-7	CASSELRPSGGYEQYF	TGTGCCAGCAGTGAATTACGCCCTAGCGGGGGCTACGAGCAGTACTTC
.	TRBV2	.	TRBJ1-5	CASSVEQNNQPQHF	TGTGCCAGCAGTGTGGAACAGAACAATCAGCCCCAGCATTTT
.	TRBV11-2	.	TRBJ1-2	CASSPRVEGYTF	TGTGCCAGCAGCCCCCGAGTTGAGGGCTACACCTTC
TRBD2	TRBV4-2	.	TRBJ2-1	CASSQTKAPSGTAYNEQFF	TGTGCCAGCAGCCAAACGAAAGCACCTAGCGGGACGGCCTACAATGAGCAGTTCTTC
.	TRBV21-1	.	TRBJ2-7	CASSKGVDRRSYEQYF	TGTGCCAGCAGCAAAGGAGTTGACAGGAGATCCTACGAGCAGTACTTC
.	TRBV27	.	TRBJ1-2	CASSSPGQLLSGYTF	TGTGCCAGCAGTTCCCCTGGACAGTTGTTGAGTGGCTACACCTTC
TRBD2	TRBV5-5	.	TRBJ2-5	CASSLGTSRETQYF	TGTGCCAGCAGCTTGGGGACTAGCAGAGAGACCCAGTACTTC
TRBD1	TRBV15	few	TRBJ1-5	CATSRDGQGHQPQHF	TGTGCCACCAGCAGAGATGGACAGGGGCATCAGCCCCAGCATTTT
.	TRBV5-8	.	TRBJ1-5	CASRYFRGDYSNQPQHF	TGTGCCAGCAGATACTTCCGGGGAGATTATAGCAATCAGCCCCAGCATTTT
.	TRBV7-2	.	TRBJ2-5	CASSLRPLELETQYF	TGTGCCAGCAGCTTACGACCCCTGGAGTTAGAGACCCAGTACTTC
.	TRBV3-1/TRBV3-2	few	TRBJ1-2	CASSQNSYGYTF	TGTGCCAGCAGCCAGAATAGCTATGGCTACACCTTC
.	TRBV18	.	TRBJ2-3	CASGPKGGGYTDTQYF	TGTGCCAGCGGACCGAAAGGGGGGGGGTACACAGATACGCAGTATTTT
TRBD1	TRBV19	.	TRBJ2-3	CASRRQGETDTQYF	TGTGCCAGTAGACGACAGGGCGAGACAGATACGCAGTATTTT
TRBD2	TRBV4-3	.	TRBJ2-1	CASSQDSGTSVGRFF	TGCGCCAGCAGCCAAGACTCCGGGACTAGCGTAGGGCGGTTCTTC
TRBD1	TRBV3-1/TRBV3-2	.	TRBJ1-4	CASSPGQGAIANEKLFF	TGTGCCAGCAGCCCAGGACAGGGGGCGATTGCTAATGAAAAACTGTTTTTT
TRBD2	TRBV10-3	.	TRBJ2-3	CAISESGLAEDTQYF	TGTGCCATCAGTGAGTCGGGACTAGCGGAAGATACGCAGTATTTT
TRBD2	TRBV7-2	.	TRBJ2-5	CASSPWPTSGRVGQETQYF	TGTGCCAGCAGCCCATGGCCGACTAGCGGGAGGGTTGGCCAAGAGACCCAGTACTTC
.	TRBV15	.	TRBJ1-1	CATGPRQMNTEAFF	TGTGCCACCGGGCCGAGACAGATGAACACTGAAGCTTTCTTT
TRBD1	TRBV28	.	TRBJ2-7	CASSYGQAFQYF	TGTGCCAGCAGTTACGGACAGGCCTTTCAGTACTTC
TRBD1	TRBV13	.	TRBJ1-2	CASSVGQGHGYTF	TGTGCCAGCAGCGTGGGACAGGGACATGGCTACACCTTC
TRBD1	TRBV19	.	TRBJ2-3	CASRNYLQGNTDTQYF	TGTGCCAGTAGAAACTACTTACAGGGGAACACAGATACGCAGTATTTT
.	TRBV7-6	.	TRBJ1-4	CASSLGAGRTNEKLFF	TGTGCCAGCAGCTTAGGTGCGGGGAGGACTAATGAAAAACTGTTTTTT
.	TRBV6-6	.	TRBJ1-2	CATPRGGGHYGYTF	TGTGCCACCCCTCGGGGGGGGGGTCACTATGGCTACACCTTC
.	TRBV5-6	.	TRBJ1-2	CASSRSPRGDYGYTF	TGTGCCAGCAGCCGCAGCCCCAGGGGTGACTATGGCTACACCTTC
.	TRBV27	few	TRBJ1-2	CASKVGWGGNYGYTF	TGTGCCAGCAAGGTGGGGTGGGGGGGTAACTATGGCTACACCTTC
.	TRBV18	.	TRBJ1-4	CASSPQGKIRSQGNEKLFF	TGTGCCAGCTCACCACAGGGAAAGATAAGGAGCCAGGGGAATGAAAAACTGTTTTTT
.	TRBV21-1	.	TRBJ2-1	CASIGGGPYNEQFF	TGTGCCAGCATTGGGGGGGGGCCGTACAATGAGCAGTTCTTC
.	TRBV28	.	TRBJ2-3	CASGGQLSTDTQYF	TGTGCCAGCGGCGGACAGCTTTCCACAGATACGCAGTATTTT
TRBD1	TRBV7-8	few	TRBJ1-2	CASSRGDRGYDGYTF	TGTGCCAGCAGCCGCGGGGACAGGGGATACGATGGCTACACCTTC
TRBD1	TRBV6-4	.	TRBJ1-5	CASFGQGSLRRNQPQHF	TGTGCCAGCTTCGGACAGGGTTCTCTTAGGCGCAATCAGCCCCAGCATTTT
.	TRBV12-3/TRBV12-4	.	TRBJ1-1	CASSLIQNTEAFF	TGTGCCAGCAGTTTAATACAGAACACTGAAGCTTTCTTT
.	TRBV5-6	.	TRBJ1-6	CASSSERGTNSPLHF	TGTGCCAGCAGCTCGGAACGGGGGACTAATTCACCCCTCCACTTT
TRBD1	TRBV13	once	TRBJ1-2	CASSPTGQGYYGYTF	TGTGCCAGCAGCCCAACGGGACAGGGCTACTATGGCTACACCTTC
.	TRBV9	.	TRBJ1-1	CASSVAPLGPTSIEAFF	TGTGCCAGCAGCGTAGCTCCTCTGGGACCGACTAGTATAGAAGCTTTCTTT
.	TRBV4-3	.	TRBJ2-7	CASSQDRGFEQYF	TGCGCCAGCAGCCAAGACAGGGGTTTCGAGCAGTACTTC
TRBD2	TRBV9	.	TRBJ2-3	CASSVDGRADTQYF	TGTGCCAGCAGCGTAGACGGGAGGGCGGATACGCAGTATTTT